A selection of T cell receptor beta chains follows, all from one sample in a study of blood T cell repertoires in COVID-19. Assay: immunoSEQ multiplex PCR; the TCRdb copy retains only in-frame clones and omits some. Among fewer than 400,000 clones, around 90% were seen once, and the ten largest hold 8.5% to 10%. Sequences were obtained from PBMCs or T cells enriched from blood (not recorded which). The receptor set was obtained from a woman younger than 35 who had recovered from COVID-19. The CDR3 runs from the conserved cysteine through the conserved F or W. Each record gives: V gene, D gene, J gene, clone size, CDR3 DNA, CDR3 protein. The D gene is left open where the match is weak. A clone size is listed for some rows: how often the clone was seen (once, few, many), or a class if it is expanded.

V: TRBV11-2
D: .
J: TRBJ1-2
size: .
DNA: TGTGCCAGCAGCTTAGATTGGCAGGGGCATGGCTACACCTTC
CDR3: CASSLDWQGHGYTF

V: TRBV27
D: TRBD1
J: TRBJ2-1
size: .
DNA: TGTGCCAGCAGTTTATCGTCTCCCGGGACAGGATACGGGATTGAGCAGTTCTTC
CDR3: CASSLSSPGTGYGIEQFF

V: TRBV30
D: .
J: TRBJ1-1
size: .
DNA: TGTGCCTGGAACCCTGGGAGGGGCGACACTGAAGCTTTCTTT
CDR3: CAWNPGRGDTEAFF

V: TRBV5-6
D: TRBD1
J: TRBJ1-5
size: .
DNA: TGTGCCAGCAGTTTAACAGGGGTTAGCAATCAGCCCCAGCATTTT
CDR3: CASSLTGVSNQPQHF

V: TRBV5-8
D: TRBD2
J: TRBJ2-5
size: .
DNA: TGTGCCAGCAGCCCCGGACTAGCGGGGGGGTTTGGGGGAGAGACCCAGTACTTC
CDR3: CASSPGLAGGFGGETQYF

V: TRBV5-5
D: TRBD1
J: TRBJ2-7
size: .
DNA: TGTGCCAGCAGCTTCTCCAGGACAGGGGGACGCGAGCAGTACTTC
CDR3: CASSFSRTGGREQYF

V: TRBV2
D: TRBD1
J: TRBJ1-4
size: .
DNA: TGTGCCAGCAGTGTTGGCGGGACAGGGTTTGAAAAACTGTTTTTT
CDR3: CASSVGGTGFEKLFF

V: TRBV19
D: .
J: TRBJ1-4
size: .
DNA: TGTGCCAGTAGCGACAGTCGGGGGGCTAATGAAAAACTGTTTTTT
CDR3: CASSDSRGANEKLFF

V: TRBV11-2
D: .
J: TRBJ1-3
size: once
DNA: TGTGCCAGCAGCTTCCTTTCGAGCTCTGGAAACACCATATATTTT
CDR3: CASSFLSSSGNTIYF

V: TRBV6-5
D: .
J: TRBJ1-1
size: .
DNA: TGTGCCAGCAGTCTCATCAGGGCGTTGAACACTGAAGCTTTCTTT
CDR3: CASSLIRALNTEAFF

V: TRBV4-3
D: .
J: TRBJ2-1
size: .
DNA: TGCGCCACTTCATACCGTCTATCAAACTACAATGAGCAGTTCTTC
CDR3: CATSYRLSNYNEQFF

V: TRBV5-1
D: .
J: TRBJ2-2
size: .
DNA: TGCGCCAGCCGCCCGGGTCCCTTTTGGTCCGGGGAGCTGTTTTTT
CDR3: CASRPGPFWSGELFF

V: TRBV28
D: .
J: TRBJ1-1
size: .
DNA: TGTGCCAGCAGTGAGAGGACAGCTGAAGCTTTCTTT
CDR3: CASSERTAEAFF

V: TRBV9
D: TRBD2
J: TRBJ2-2
size: .
DNA: TGTGCCAGCAGCGCGAGACTAGCGTTGGGCACCGGGGAGCTGTTTTTT
CDR3: CASSARLALGTGELFF

V: TRBV2
D: .
J: TRBJ2-1
size: .
DNA: TGTGCCAGCAGTGAAGAGCAGGGAGGCTACAATGAGCAGTTCTTC
CDR3: CASSEEQGGYNEQFF

V: TRBV9
D: .
J: TRBJ1-3
size: .
DNA: TGTGCCAGCACCCCGACAAGTGCCTCTGGAAACACCATATATTTT
CDR3: CASTPTSASGNTIYF

V: TRBV2
D: TRBD1
J: TRBJ1-2
size: once
DNA: TGTGCCAGCAGTGAAATAATGGCCCTGATGACAGGGGCTAACTATGGCTACACCTTC
CDR3: CASSEIMALMTGANYGYTF

V: TRBV6-1
D: .
J: TRBJ1-2
size: .
DNA: TGTGCCAGCAGTGAAGGGGCCCGTCTGGGCTATGGCTACACCTTC
CDR3: CASSEGARLGYGYTF

V: TRBV10-2
D: TRBD1
J: TRBJ1-5
size: .
DNA: TGCGCCAGCAGTGGCTCAGGGGGCGGGCAGCCCCAGCATTTT
CDR3: CASSGSGGGQPQHF

V: TRBV2
D: TRBD1
J: TRBJ1-3
size: .
DNA: TGTGCCAGCAGTGTTCCCCGACAGGGCCGCTCTGGAAACACCATATATTTT
CDR3: CASSVPRQGRSGNTIYF

V: TRBV9
D: TRBD2
J: TRBJ2-1
size: .
DNA: TGTGCCAGCAGCTTCGGACTAGCGGGATTCAATGAGCAGTTCTTC
CDR3: CASSFGLAGFNEQFF

V: TRBV5-1
D: .
J: TRBJ1-1
size: .
DNA: TGCGCCAGCAGAGCCGGGGAGGTCGTTACTGAAGCTTTCTTT
CDR3: CASRAGEVVTEAFF

V: TRBV24-1
D: .
J: TRBJ2-2
size: .
DNA: TGTGCCACCAGTGATCAAAACACCGGGGAGCTGTTTTTT
CDR3: CATSDQNTGELFF

V: TRBV7-9
D: .
J: TRBJ2-3
size: .
DNA: TGTGCCAGCAGCTCCTTCACAGATACGCAGTATTTT
CDR3: CASSSFTDTQYF

V: TRBV7-8
D: TRBD1
J: TRBJ1-1
size: .
DNA: TGTGCCAGCAGCCGTGCAGGGACAGGCCTCACTGGGGGGACTGAAGCTTTCTTT
CDR3: CASSRAGTGLTGGTEAFF

V: TRBV4-3
D: .
J: TRBJ1-1
size: few
DNA: TGCGCCAGCAGCCAAGAATTAGGGGTGAACACTGAAGCTTTCTTT
CDR3: CASSQELGVNTEAFF

V: TRBV7-2
D: .
J: TRBJ2-7
size: few
DNA: TGTGCCAGCAGGCGAGAAGGGGATGAGCAGTACTTC
CDR3: CASRREGDEQYF

V: TRBV5-1
D: TRBD2
J: TRBJ2-5
size: few
DNA: TGCGCCAGCAGTCTCGGGACTAGCGGACGAGAGACCCAGTACTTC
CDR3: CASSLGTSGRETQYF

V: TRBV5-5
D: TRBD1
J: TRBJ2-7
size: .
DNA: TGTGCCAGCAGCTTGGGGGGACAGGAGGGGATAGTCCAGTACTTC
CDR3: CASSLGGQEGIVQYF

V: TRBV4-3
D: TRBD1
J: TRBJ1-1
size: .
DNA: TGCGCCAGCAGCCAAGATATTAGAACAGGGGGAACTGAAGCTTTCTTT
CDR3: CASSQDIRTGGTEAFF

V: TRBV19
D: TRBD1
J: TRBJ1-1
size: .
DNA: TGTGCCAGTAGTCCTAGACAGGGGGCTCTTCCTGAAGCTTTCTTT
CDR3: CASSPRQGALPEAFF

V: TRBV13
D: .
J: TRBJ2-5
size: .
DNA: TGTGCCAGCAGCTTCCTGAGGTTCGAGACCCAGTACTTC
CDR3: CASSFLRFETQYF